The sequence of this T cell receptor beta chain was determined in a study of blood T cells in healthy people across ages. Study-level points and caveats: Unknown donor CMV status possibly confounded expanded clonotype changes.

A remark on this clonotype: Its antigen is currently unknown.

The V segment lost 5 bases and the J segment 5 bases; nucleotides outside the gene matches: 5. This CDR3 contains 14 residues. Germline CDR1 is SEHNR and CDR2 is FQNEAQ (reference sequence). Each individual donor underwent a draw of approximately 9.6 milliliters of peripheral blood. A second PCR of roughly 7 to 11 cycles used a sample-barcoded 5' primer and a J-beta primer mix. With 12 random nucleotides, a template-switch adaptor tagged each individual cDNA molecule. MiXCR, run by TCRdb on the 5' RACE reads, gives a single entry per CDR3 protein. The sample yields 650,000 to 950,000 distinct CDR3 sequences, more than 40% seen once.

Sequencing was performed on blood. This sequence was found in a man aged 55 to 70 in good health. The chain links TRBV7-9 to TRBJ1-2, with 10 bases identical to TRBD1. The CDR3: CASSTPGQGYGYTF. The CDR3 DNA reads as TGTGCCAGCAGCACCCCGGGACAGGGGTATGGCTACACCTTC. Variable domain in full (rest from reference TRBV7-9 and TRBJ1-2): DTGVSQNPRHKITKRGQNVTFRCDPISEHNRLYWYRQTLGQGPEFLTYFQNEAQLEKSRLLSDRFSAERPKGSFSTLEIQRTEQGDSAMYLCASSTPGQGYGYTFGSGTRLTVV.